This TCR beta chain emerged from a study of OX40 agonist ivuxolimab in advanced cancers. Sequenced by immunoSEQ multiplex PCR; TCRdb stores in-frame clones only, minus some. The sample carries some 98,000 clones, 90% to 95% recorded once. The CDR3 is made up of 14 amino acids. Germline CDR1 reads MNHEY; CDR2 reads SVGAGI. V lost 0 bases, J lost 10 bases, and 12 bases lay in between. To note about this clone: What it binds is not known.

Points from the study as a whole: The specificity for antigen of the expanded peripheral T cells was not determined.

The clonotype originates from an adult with an advanced solid tumor such as melanoma, head and neck, liver or kidney cancer. The sequenced sample was CD4+ or CD8+ T cells sorted from blood, obtained in a trial of the OX40 agonist ivuxolimab. The genes are TRBV6-5 and TRBJ1-4; D unresolved. In DNA, the CDR3 is TGTGCCAGCAGTTACTCCGCGAGTTTTGGAAAACTGTTTTTT. Protein sequence: CASSYSASFGKLFF.